The 6 T cell receptor beta chains in this list originate from one sample, sequenced in a study of T cell responses to AZD1222 COVID-19 vaccine. Sequenced by immunoSEQ multiplex PCR; TCRdb stores in-frame clones only, minus some. Here the sample spans under 150,000 clones, roughly 90% being singletons. Sequencing was performed on peripheral blood, taken on day 0 of AZD1222 vaccination. These receptors were taken from an adult in good health.

This chain joins TRBV10-3 and TRBJ2-5, with 10 bases that match TRBD2. The V and J ends lost 8 bases and 4 bases, in that order; junction bases with no gene match: 7. From germline, CDR1 is ENHRY and CDR2 SYGVKD. The CDR3 runs to 14 residues. The CDR3 is CAIQPSGGGETQYF. In nucleotides, the CDR3 is TGTGCCATCCAGCCTAGCGGGGGTGGAGAGACCCAGTACTTC.

The V call is TRBV7-3, the J call TRBJ1-2; 7 positions match TRBD1. The CDR3 consists of 15 residues. CDR1 and CDR2 from the germline V gene are SGHTA and FQGTGA. With 5 bases clipped from V and 4 bases from J, the junction kept 10 bases outside the gene matches. The CDR3 DNA follows: TGTGCCAGCAGCGATGTCCCCGGGACAGTCTATGGCTACACCTTC. Translating it yields CASSDVPGTVYGYTF. Together with reference TRBV7-3 and TRBJ1-2, the CDR3 gives the full variable domain: GAGVSQTPSNKVTEKGKYVELRCDPISGHTALYWYRQSLGQGPEFLIYFQGTGAADDSGLPNDRFFAVRPEGSVSTLKIQRTERGDSAVYLCASSDVPGTVYGYTFGSGTRLTVV.

This sequence joins TRBV7-9 and TRBJ1-3; TRBD1 is a possible D gene (5 bases). The germline V gene encodes CDR1 SEHNR and CDR2 FQNEAQ (reference sequence). Trimming removed 7 bases from V and 4 bases from J, with 14 bases in between. The CDR3 contains 14 residues. The CDR3 here is CASTGIPNGNTIYF. CDR3 sequence (DNA): TGTGCCAGCACAGGGATCCCGAACGGAAACACCATATATTTT.

V and J are TRBV5-1 and TRBJ2-7; D might be TRBD1 (7 bases). The V end lost 1 base, the J end lost 1 base, and 12 bases lay between the germline ends. Germline V gene sequence: CDR1 SGHRS, CDR2 YFSETQ. The CDR3 loop spans 15 amino acids. The CDR3 reads CASSLRQGGSYEQYF. In nucleotides, the CDR3 is TGCGCCAGCAGCTTGAGGCAGGGGGGATCCTACGAGCAGTACTTC. Looking up the rest from reference TRBV5-1 and TRBJ2-7 gives the full variable domain: KAGVTQTPRYLIKTRGQQVTLSCSPISGHRSVSWYQQTPGQGLQFLFEYFSETQRNKGNFPGRFSGRQFSNSRSEMNVSTLELGDSALYLCASSLRQGGSYEQYFGPGTRLTVT.

The V gene is TRBV19, the J gene TRBJ1-5; possible D gene TRBD1, 5 bases. Trimming took off 2 bases at V and 4 bases at J, with 9 bases between the two ends. The CDR3 has 14 residues. Germline values: CDR1 LNHDA, CDR2 SQIVND (reference sequence). CDR3 coding DNA: TGTGCCAGTAGTATAATGGGGGAGAATCAGCCCCAGCATTTT. Its translation: CASSIMGENQPQHF.

The rearrangement uses TRBV10-3 and TRBJ1-1, with D possibly being TRBD1 (5 bases). The CDR3 has 14 amino acids. V was shortened by 4 bases and J by 0 bases, with 9 bases between the two germline ends. Germline CDR1 and CDR2: ENHRY and SYGVKD. This chain's CDR3 is CAISGGLLNTEAFF. CDR3 DNA: TGTGCCATCAGTGGGGGCCTCCTGAACACTGAAGCTTTCTTT.